A selection of T cell receptor beta chains follows, all from one sample in a study of T cells in Graves' hyperthyroidism and ophthalmopathy. In TCRdb, the multiplex PCR reads were re-called with MiXCR into one record per CDR3 protein. The profile shows hundreds of thousands of distinct CDR3 sequences, about 20% of them singletons. The source material was blood. These receptors all come from a woman aged 70-85 years with Graves' ophthalmopathy. CDR3s include the opening cysteine and the closing phenylalanine or tryptophan. D genes are given only for firm matches. Clone sizes are given selectively: once, few, many, or a class where the clone is expanded.

j_call,clone_size,d_call,v_call,cdr3_aa,cdr3_nt
TRBJ1-4,many,NA,TRBV20-1,CSAGAASGPEKLFF,TGCAGTGCTGGGGCGGCCTCTGGACCTGAAAAACTGTTTTTT
TRBJ1-1,NA,TRBD1,TRBV7-3,CASERDRGQTEAFF,TGTGCCAGCGAGAGGGACAGGGGGCAAACTGAAGCTTTCTTT
TRBJ2-7,NA,TRBD1,TRBV10-1,CASSDAGTVKGEQYF,TGCGCCAGCAGTGACGCCGGGACAGTTAAGGGCGAGCAGTACTTC
TRBJ1-2,few,NA,TRBV19,CASAPTPSAYGYTF,TGTGCCAGCGCCCCCACCCCGAGCGCGTATGGCTACACCTTC
TRBJ2-3,many,NA,TRBV2,CASKRFFTDTQYF,TGTGCCAGCAAAAGGTTTTTCACAGATACGCAGTATTTT
TRBJ2-1,few,NA,TRBV7-6,CASSPDELYEQFF,TGTGCCAGCAGCCCGGACGAGTTGTATGAGCAGTTCTTC
TRBJ2-5,many,TRBD1,TRBV6-2/TRBV6-3,CASTPRDRGQETQYF,TGTGCCAGCACCCCAAGGGACAGGGGACAAGAGACCCAGTACTTC
TRBJ1-5,NA,NA,TRBV2,CASSDRRLGQPQHF,TGTGCCAGCAGTGATAGACGGTTGGGGCAGCCCCAGCATTTT
TRBJ2-3,few,TRBD2,TRBV2,CASSGWEGTSTDTQYF,TGTGCCAGCAGTGGGTGGGAGGGAACTAGCACAGATACGCAGTATTTT
TRBJ1-3,NA,NA,TRBV20-1,CSATGRLSGNTIYF,TGCAGTGCTACCGGGCGGCTCTCTGGAAACACCATATATTTT
TRBJ2-1,few,NA,TRBV18,CASSPPGWNNEQFF,TGTGCCAGCTCACCACCAGGGTGGAACAATGAGCAGTTCTTC
TRBJ2-7,few,NA,TRBV20-1,CSARGTLGIGEQYF,TGCAGTGCTAGGGGGACTCTAGGTATTGGAGAGCAGTACTTC
TRBJ2-7,NA,TRBD2,TRBV4-1,CASSQPMSGSFSYEQYF,TGCGCCAGCAGCCAACCAATGAGCGGGAGCTTTTCCTACGAGCAGTACTTC
TRBJ2-5,NA,NA,TRBV7-3,CASSFTLQETQYF,TGTGCCAGCAGCTTTACCCTCCAAGAGACCCAGTACTTC
TRBJ2-5,few,TRBD2,TRBV27,CASRYTLAGETQYF,TGTGCCAGCAGATATACCCTAGCGGGGGAGACCCAGTACTTC
TRBJ2-7,few,TRBD1,TRBV28,CASSFGWTGLTYEQYF,TGTGCCAGCAGTTTTGGTTGGACAGGACTGACCTACGAGCAGTACTTC
TRBJ2-1,many,TRBD2,TRBV12-3/TRBV12-4,CASSPHVGLATTEQFF,TGTGCCAGCAGTCCCCACGTAGGACTAGCCACCACTGAGCAGTTCTTC
TRBJ2-2,once,TRBD2,TRBV5-6,CASSRWRLAANTGELFF,TGTGCCAGCAGCCGCTGGAGGCTAGCGGCAAACACCGGGGAGCTGTTTTTT
TRBJ1-6,NA,NA,TRBV4-3,CASSLKRNNSPLHF,TGCGCCAGCAGCCTCAAACGCAATAATTCACCCCTCCACTTT
TRBJ2-2,many,TRBD2,TRBV28,CASRRLAGVGELFF,TGTGCCAGCAGGCGACTAGCGGGAGTTGGGGAGCTGTTTTTT
TRBJ1-2,NA,NA,TRBV20-1,CSAGGTPGYTF,TGCAGTGCGGGGGGGACGCCCGGCTACACCTTC
TRBJ2-1,few,NA,TRBV12-5,CASGLTNYNEQFF,TGTGCTAGTGGTTTGACAAATTACAATGAGCAGTTCTTC
TRBJ2-1,NA,TRBD2,TRBV6-1,CASSHIAGLSYNEQFF,TGTGCCAGCAGTCATATAGCGGGACTCTCCTACAATGAGCAGTTCTTC
TRBJ1-1,NA,NA,TRBV5-1,CASSLGMREGTEAFF,TGCGCCAGCAGCTTGGGTATGAGGGAGGGGACTGAAGCTTTCTTT
TRBJ2-5,once,TRBD2,TRBV20-1,CSALGLAETQYF,TGCAGTGCTTTGGGACTAGCGGAGACCCAGTACTTC
TRBJ1-6,few,NA,TRBV30,CAWRGGSPLHF,TGTGCCTGGAGAGGTGGTTCACCCCTCCACTTT
TRBJ1-1,NA,NA,TRBV19,CASSITMNTEAFF,TGTGCCAGTAGTATAACCATGAACACTGAAGCTTTCTTT
TRBJ2-7,many,NA,TRBV5-1,CASSFRSSSYEQYF,TGCGCCAGCAGCTTCAGGTCGAGCTCCTACGAGCAGTACTTC
TRBJ2-1,many,TRBD1,TRBV12-3/TRBV12-4,CASSLDRGDFNEQFF,TGTGCCAGCAGCCTAGACAGGGGAGATTTCAATGAGCAGTTCTTC
TRBJ2-5,many,NA,TRBV7-2,CASSSGPAQETQYF,TGTGCCAGCAGCTCCGGACCAGCCCAAGAGACCCAGTACTTC
TRBJ1-2,many,NA,TRBV12-3/TRBV12-4,CASSFGQGGSYGYTF,TGTGCCAGCAGTTTTGGCCAGGGAGGGAGCTATGGCTACACCTTC
TRBJ1-6,NA,NA,TRBV30,CAWSRTSYNSPLHF,TGTGCCTGGAGTAGAACCTCCTATAATTCACCCCTCCACTTT
TRBJ2-7,few,NA,TRBV12-3/TRBV12-4,CASSLDRRVSYEQYF,TGTGCCAGCAGTCTTGACAGAAGAGTCTCCTACGAGCAGTACTTC
TRBJ1-2,NA,NA,TRBV2,CASSKVGGGQLWGYTF,TGTGCCAGCAGTAAAGTCGGTGGGGGCCAGCTTTGGGGCTACACCTTC
TRBJ1-4,many,NA,TRBV2,CASRTGVEKLFF,TGTGCCAGCAGAACAGGCGTAGAAAAACTGTTTTTT
TRBJ2-1,NA,TRBD1,TRBV19,CASTSTGGIHEQFF,TGTGCCAGTACTTCGACAGGGGGTATTCATGAGCAGTTCTTC
TRBJ2-7,few,NA,TRBV30,CAWSWGRSYEQYF,TGTGCCTGGAGTTGGGGCAGGTCATACGAGCAGTACTTC
TRBJ2-5,NA,TRBD2,TRBV3-1,CASTGGETQYF,TGTGCCAGCACCGGGGGGGAGACCCAGTACTTC
TRBJ2-2,many,NA,TRBV12-3/TRBV12-4,CASSLGSNTGELFF,TGTGCCAGCAGTTTAGGCAGCAACACCGGGGAGCTGTTTTTT
TRBJ2-5,few,NA,TRBV9,CASSVMSGVRETQYF,TGTGCCAGCAGCGTAATGTCGGGAGTCAGGGAGACCCAGTACTTC
TRBJ2-5,NA,NA,TRBV6-2/TRBV6-3,CASKGPQETQYF,TGTGCCAGCAAAGGACCGCAAGAGACCCAGTACTTC
TRBJ2-3,few,TRBD2,TRBV5-1,CASSPSGRAGEDTQYF,TGCGCCAGCAGCCCGAGCGGGAGGGCCGGGGAAGATACGCAGTATTTT
TRBJ1-6,NA,TRBD1,TRBV19,CASTAAGQGNSPLHF,TGTGCCAGTACGGCCGCGGGACAGGGAAATTCACCCCTCCACTTT
TRBJ2-1,few,TRBD2,TRBV7-2,CASSFGIRRGRGEQFF,TGTGCCAGCAGCTTTGGGATCCGGCGCGGGAGGGGAGAGCAGTTCTTC
TRBJ1-5,NA,TRBD1,TRBV5-8,CASSLATGGPQPQHF,TGTGCCAGCAGCTTGGCGACAGGGGGCCCTCAGCCCCAGCATTTT
TRBJ1-6,many,NA,TRBV28,CASSSPQVMGSPLHF,TGTGCCAGCAGTTCCCCCCAGGTGATGGGGTCACCCCTCCACTTT
TRBJ2-4,NA,TRBD1,TRBV20-1,CSAHGQGENIQYF,TGCAGTGCCCACGGACAGGGCGAAAACATTCAGTACTTC
TRBJ2-5,NA,NA,TRBV20-1,CSARWTGETQYF,TGCAGTGCCCGCTGGACCGGTGAGACCCAGTACTTC
TRBJ2-1,few,NA,TRBV7-9,CASSLTVNEPDEQFF,TGTGCCAGCAGCTTGACAGTGAATGAGCCGGATGAGCAGTTCTTC
TRBJ2-1,NA,NA,TRBV5-1,CASTFNNEQFF,TGCGCCAGCACCTTTAACAATGAGCAGTTCTTC
TRBJ2-4,NA,NA,TRBV3-1,CASSQSTLAKNIQYF,TGTGCCAGCAGCCAATCGACACTAGCCAAAAACATTCAGTACTTC
TRBJ2-4,once,NA,TRBV11-3,CASSLVKNIQYF,TGTGCCAGCAGCTTAGTCAAAAACATTCAGTACTTC
TRBJ2-7,few,NA,TRBV5-5,CASSFRNVGTHEQYF,TGTGCCAGCAGCTTTAGGAACGTGGGGACACACGAGCAGTACTTC
TRBJ2-2,NA,NA,TRBV7-9,CASSTRVSGTGELFF,TGTGCCAGCAGCACCCGTGTTAGCGGCACCGGGGAGCTGTTTTTT